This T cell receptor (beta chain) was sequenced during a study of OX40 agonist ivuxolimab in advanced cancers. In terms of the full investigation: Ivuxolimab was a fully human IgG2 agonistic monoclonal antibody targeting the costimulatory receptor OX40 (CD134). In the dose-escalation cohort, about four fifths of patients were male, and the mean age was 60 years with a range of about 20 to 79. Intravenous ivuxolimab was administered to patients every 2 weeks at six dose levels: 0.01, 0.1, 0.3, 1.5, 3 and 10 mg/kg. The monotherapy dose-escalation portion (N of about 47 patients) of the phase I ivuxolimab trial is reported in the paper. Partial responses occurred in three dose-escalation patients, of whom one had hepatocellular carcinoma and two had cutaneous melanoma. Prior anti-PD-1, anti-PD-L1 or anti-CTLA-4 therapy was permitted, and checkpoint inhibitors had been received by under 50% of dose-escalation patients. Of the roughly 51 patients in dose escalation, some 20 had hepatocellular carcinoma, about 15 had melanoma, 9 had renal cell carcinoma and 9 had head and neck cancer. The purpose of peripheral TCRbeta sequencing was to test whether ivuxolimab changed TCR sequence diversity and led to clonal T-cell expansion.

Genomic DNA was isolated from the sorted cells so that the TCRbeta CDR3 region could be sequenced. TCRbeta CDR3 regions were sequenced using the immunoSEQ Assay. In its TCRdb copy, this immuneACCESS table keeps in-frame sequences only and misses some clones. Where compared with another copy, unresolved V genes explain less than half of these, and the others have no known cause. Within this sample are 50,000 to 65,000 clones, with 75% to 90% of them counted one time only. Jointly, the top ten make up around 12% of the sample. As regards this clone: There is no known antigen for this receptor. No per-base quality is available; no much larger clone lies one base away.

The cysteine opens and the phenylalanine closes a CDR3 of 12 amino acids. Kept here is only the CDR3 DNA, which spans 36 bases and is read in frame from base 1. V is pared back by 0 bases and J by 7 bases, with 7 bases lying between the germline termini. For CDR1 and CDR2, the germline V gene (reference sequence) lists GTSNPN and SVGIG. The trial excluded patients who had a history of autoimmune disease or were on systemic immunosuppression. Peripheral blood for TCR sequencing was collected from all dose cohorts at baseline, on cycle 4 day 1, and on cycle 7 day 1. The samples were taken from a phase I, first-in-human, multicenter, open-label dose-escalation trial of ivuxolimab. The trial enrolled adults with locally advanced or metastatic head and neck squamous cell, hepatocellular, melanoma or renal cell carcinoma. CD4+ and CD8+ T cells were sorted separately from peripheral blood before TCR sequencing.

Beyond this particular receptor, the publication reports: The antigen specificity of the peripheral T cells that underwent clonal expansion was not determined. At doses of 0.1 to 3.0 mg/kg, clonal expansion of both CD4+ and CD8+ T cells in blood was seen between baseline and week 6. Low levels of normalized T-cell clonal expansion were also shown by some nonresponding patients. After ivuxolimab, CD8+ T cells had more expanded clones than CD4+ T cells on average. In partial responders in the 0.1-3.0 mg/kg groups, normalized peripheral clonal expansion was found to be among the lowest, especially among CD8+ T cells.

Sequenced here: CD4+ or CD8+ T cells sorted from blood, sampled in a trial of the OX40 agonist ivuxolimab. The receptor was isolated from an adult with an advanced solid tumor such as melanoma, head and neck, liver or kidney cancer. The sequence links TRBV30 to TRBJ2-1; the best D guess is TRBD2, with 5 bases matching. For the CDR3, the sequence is CAWSVPGNEQFF. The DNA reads TGTGCCTGGAGTGTACCGGGGAATGAGCAGTTCTTC.